These T cell receptor beta chains were read from a single sample in a study of blood T cell repertoires in COVID-19. Measured with immunoSEQ multiplex PCR; TCRdb has only the in-frame clones, and not every one. The data hold about 110,000 clones, with 88% observed a single time. Sequencing was performed on peripheral blood. The source is a human donor in a cohort sampled during active COVID-19. Each CDR3 is given with its conserved first and last residue. A D gene is named only where the DNA matches it firmly. Expanded clones get a size class; other rows say once, few or many, or leave the size out.

V	length	D	J	size	CDR3	DNA
TRBV6-1	15	TRBD1	TRBJ2-3	.	CASSEPGQGTDTQYF	TGTGCCAGCAGTGAACCGGGACAGGGGACAGATACGCAGTATTTT
TRBV2	14	.	TRBJ1-2	.	CASSGVGGSYGYTF	TGTGCCAGCAGTGGAGTCGGGGGGAGTTATGGCTACACCTTC
TRBV25-1	11	.	TRBJ1-2	few	CASRTGGGYTF	TGTGCCAGCAGGACCGGAGGAGGCTACACCTTC
TRBV4-2	17	TRBD1	TRBJ2-7	.	CASSQNRDRGLIGEQYF	TGTGCCAGCAGCCAAAACCGGGACAGGGGGCTTATTGGCGAGCAGTACTTC
TRBV7-9	14	TRBD1	TRBJ1-1	.	CASSSTGMSPEAFF	TGTGCCAGCAGCTCGACAGGGATGTCGCCTGAAGCTTTCTTT
TRBV7-9	14	.	TRBJ1-4	.	CASSLAAGGEKLFF	TGTGCCAGCAGCTTAGCTGCGGGGGGTGAAAAACTGTTTTTT
TRBV13	13	.	TRBJ1-2	.	CASSLTGNYGYTF	TGTGCCAGCAGCTTAACAGGAAACTATGGCTACACCTTC
TRBV15	12	TRBD2	TRBJ2-5	once	CATNREGETQYF	TGTGCCACTAACCGGGAGGGGGAGACCCAGTACTTC
TRBV5-5	16	TRBD1	TRBJ2-3	.	CASSWLETGGRYTQYF	TGTGCCAGCAGCTGGCTCGAGACAGGGGGCAGGTATACGCAGTATTTT
TRBV7-8	16	TRBD2	TRBJ2-3	.	CASSGFSGGSTDTQYF	TGTGCCAGCAGCGGCTTTAGCGGGGGGAGCACAGATACGCAGTATTTT
TRBV28	15	TRBD1	TRBJ1-1	few	CASPFALDRGTEAFF	TGTGCCAGCCCGTTCGCTCTGGACAGGGGCACTGAAGCTTTCTTT
TRBV7-8	15	.	TRBJ1-5	.	CASRPTGGPNQPQHF	TGTGCCAGCAGGCCGACGGGAGGCCCCAATCAGCCCCAGCATTTT
TRBV29-1	14	TRBD2	TRBJ2-7	.	CSVEGRDRDYEQYF	TGCAGCGTTGAGGGGAGGGACCGCGACTACGAGCAGTACTTC
TRBV5-8	15	.	TRBJ2-1	.	CASSFGQGLLDEQFF	TGTGCCAGCAGCTTTGGGCAGGGGCTTCTGGATGAGCAGTTCTTC
TRBV2	15	.	TRBJ2-7	.	CASSEEGWASYEQYF	TGTGCCAGCAGTGAGGAGGGCTGGGCCTCCTACGAGCAGTACTTC
TRBV7-9	17	TRBD2	TRBJ2-1	.	CASSLVPASGIYNEQFF	TGTGCCAGCAGCTTAGTTCCAGCTAGCGGGATCTACAATGAGCAGTTCTTC
TRBV27	15	TRBD2	TRBJ2-1	once	CASSFLAGVPNEQFF	TGTGCCAGCAGTTTTCTAGCGGGAGTCCCTAATGAGCAGTTCTTC
TRBV19	18	.	TRBJ2-2	.	CASSIGPQLKKNTGELFF	TGTGCCAGTAGTATAGGCCCACAGCTTAAGAAGAACACCGGGGAGCTGTTTTTT
TRBV2	15	TRBD2	TRBJ2-7	.	CASSLQAGVSYEQYF	TGTGCCAGCAGTCTCCAAGCGGGAGTCTCCTACGAGCAGTACTTC
TRBV13	13	.	TRBJ2-7	.	CASSLGQLYEQYF	TGTGCCAGCAGCTTAGGACAGCTCTACGAGCAGTACTTC
TRBV20-1	17	TRBD2	TRBJ2-2	.	CSASSGRGLANTGELFF	TGCAGTGCTAGTTCGGGCAGGGGACTAGCCAACACCGGGGAGCTGTTTTTT
TRBV28	11	.	TRBJ2-1	.	CASSRAFSWFF	TGTGCCAGCAGTCGCGCTTTTTCCTGGTTCTTC
TRBV12-2	16	.	TRBJ2-1	.	CASRLGRRESYNEQFF	TGTGCAAGTCGCCTCGGACGGAGGGAGTCCTACAATGAGCAGTTCTTC
TRBV12-3/TRBV12-4	13	.	TRBJ2-2	.	CASSYRASGELFF	TGTGCCAGCAGCTACAGGGCTTCGGGGGAGCTGTTTTTT
TRBV4-2	16	TRBD1	TRBJ1-2	.	CASSQLQGSLGYGYTF	TGTGCCAGCAGCCAGCTACAGGGGAGCCTTGGCTATGGCTACACCTTC
TRBV9	14	TRBD1	TRBJ2-7	.	CASSVGDRPGEQYF	TGTGCCAGCAGCGTAGGGGACAGGCCGGGGGAGCAGTACTTC
TRBV7-2	17	.	TRBJ1-4	.	CASSPGGGGPTNEKLFF	TGTGCCAGCAGTCCCGGGGGAGGGGGACCAACTAATGAAAAACTGTTTTTT
TRBV2	16	TRBD2	TRBJ2-3	once	CASSATGLAGADTQYF	TGTGCCAGCAGCGCCACGGGACTAGCGGGAGCAGATACGCAGTATTTT
TRBV7-6	15	TRBD1	TRBJ2-2	.	CASSSRDSLTGELFF	TGTGCCAGCAGCTCCCGGGACAGCCTCACCGGGGAGCTGTTTTTT
TRBV6-1	16	.	TRBJ1-1	.	CASSDSRRGARTEAFF	TGTGCCAGCAGTGATTCTCGGCGGGGGGCGAGAACTGAAGCTTTCTTT
TRBV4-2	15	TRBD1	TRBJ1-5	.	CASSATGTANQPQHF	TGTGCCAGCAGCGCGACCGGGACAGCTAATCAGCCCCAGCATTTT
TRBV15	16	.	TRBJ2-7	.	CATSRDWGRATPEQYF	TGTGCCACCAGCAGAGATTGGGGCCGCGCAACCCCCGAGCAGTACTTC
TRBV20-1	11	.	TRBJ2-7	.	CSAPTAAEQYF	TGCAGTGCCCCCACCGCGGCCGAGCAGTACTTC